A single sample is the source of the 22 T cell receptor beta chains below, sequenced in a study of Ad26.COV2.S vaccination and SARS-CoV-2 variants. Treatment indicated: 15 to 20 received Ad26.COV2.S at low or high dose, single or two shots; 5 received placebo; per-sample allocation not given. It was on day 63 after the first vaccine or placebo injection that samples were taken. Using immunoSEQ multiplex PCR, the repertoire was profiled, and TCRdb retains in-frame clones only, with some absent. This table has 240,000 or so clones, 88% appearing once. Material: peripheral blood, obtained in a trial of Ad26.COV2.S vaccine versus placebo. The receptors shown here come from a person between 18 and 60 years old who received the Ad26.COV2.S COVID-19 vaccine or a placebo.

V usage is TRBV18 and J usage is TRBJ2-1; 14 bases map to TRBD2. Germline CDR1 KGHSH, CDR2 LQKENI. The CDR3 consists of 20 residues. The J segment lost 1 base and the V segment lost 1 base, leaving 9 bases of the junction unmatched. CDR3 loop: CASSPLGTSGSRVSYNEQFF. The CDR3 DNA reads as TGTGCCAGCTCACCACTCGGGACTAGCGGGAGTAGGGTTTCCTACAATGAGCAGTTCTTC.

This chain links TRBV20-1 with TRBJ2-3; a weak D match, TRBD2 (6 bases). Germline V CDR1 and CDR2: DFQATT, SNEGSKA (reference sequence). Trimming left V 3 bases short and J 1 base short, with 11 bases between. The CDR3 totals 14 residues. Written as DNA, the CDR3 is TGCAGTGCTAGTTGGGCTAGCGGCACAGATACGCAGTATTTT. Amino acids: CSASWASGTDTQYF.

As to this clone: This clone may be a read error of a much larger clone one base away. This chain joins TRBV6-6 and TRBJ1-2, with 7 bases identical to TRBD1. The CDR3 runs 11 residues. Germline trimming cut 6 bases from V and 8 bases from J; bases unmatched to any gene: 3. Germline CDR1 and CDR2: MNHNY and SVGAGI (reference sequence). DNA for the CDR3: TGTGCCAGCAGACAGGGGAGGGGCTACACCTTC. Protein product: CASRQGRGYTF.

This clone showed up just once. Compared with germline, one end of the junction differs, possibly owing to a read error. This chain links TRBV2 with TRBJ2-1, with D tentatively TRBD1 (6 bases). Per the germline V gene, CDR1 is SNHLY and CDR2 is FYNNEI. The CDR3 extends over 13 amino acids. CDR3 amino acids: CAGRGPSNNEQFF. CDR3 bases: TGTGCCGGCAGGGGTCCATCCAACAATGAGCAGTTCTTC.

The chain has TRBV28 and TRBJ2-7, with D possibly matching TRBD1 (5 bases). This CDR3 is 12 amino acids long. Germline CDR1 is MDHEN and CDR2 is SYDVKM. Trimming cost V 7 bases and J 2 bases, with 9 bases left between them. This chain's CDR3 is CASKDTAYEQYF. In nucleotides, the CDR3 is TGTGCCAGCAAGGACACTGCCTACGAGCAGTACTTC.

The chain joins TRBV10-2 to TRBJ2-3; maybe TRBD2 (5 bases). The germline gives CDR1 WSHSY, CDR2 SAAADI. V was trimmed by 6 bases and J by 4 bases, leaving 8 bases between them. This CDR3 is 12 amino acids long. The CDR3 region is CASSQLADTQYF. The CDR3 DNA reads as TGCGCCAGCAGCCAACTAGCAGATACGCAGTATTTT.

V and J are TRBV27 and TRBJ2-7, with 13 bases fitting TRBD2. This CDR3 region has 15 residues. CDR1 is MNHEY and CDR2 is SMNVEV in the germline V gene (reference sequence). V was clipped by 5 bases and J by 3 bases; unmatched bases: 4. The CDR3 nucleotides are TGTGCCAGCAGTGTGGGACTAGCGGGGATCTACGAGCAGTACTTC. Amino acid sequence: CASSVGLAGIYEQYF.

The V and J genes are TRBV4-3 and TRBJ2-1, with 9 bases identical to TRBD2. V dropped 3 bases and J dropped 6; count of bases not matched to a gene: 6. This CDR3 is 15 amino acids long. Germline CDR1 LGHNA, CDR2 YSLEER. The CDR3 protein is CASSQSGGQINEQFF. CDR3 DNA: TGCGCCAGCAGCCAGAGCGGGGGGCAGATCAATGAGCAGTTCTTC.

J is TRBJ1-1 and V is TRBV18; D may be TRBD1 (6 bases). The germline gives CDR1 KGHSH, CDR2 LQKENI. This CDR3 region has 15 residues. V shed 0 bases and J shed 5 bases, with 13 bases lying between them. The DNA of the CDR3 is TGTGCCAGCTCACCACCGCGCGGGGGGCGGACTGAAGCTTTCTTT. Translation: CASSPPRGGRTEAFF.

The rearrangement uses TRBV28 and TRBJ2-5, with D perhaps matching TRBD1 (5 bases). The CDR3 is made up of 14 amino acids. The V gene lost 6 bases and the J gene lost 2 bases, with 13 bases spanning the gap. CDR1 and CDR2 (germline): MDHEN, SYDVKM. DNA of the CDR3: TGTGCCAGCAGCGGCAGCAGGACACAAGAGACCCAGTACTTC. It encodes CASSGSRTQETQYF. The variable domain in full, with the rest retrieved from reference TRBV28 and TRBJ2-5, is DVKVTQSSRYLVKRTGEKVFLECVQDMDHENMFWYRQDPGLGLRLIYFSYDVKMKEKGDIPEGYSVSREKKERFSLILESASTNQTSMYLCASSGSRTQETQYFGPGTRLLVL.

V gene TRBV7-3 combines with J gene TRBJ2-1, with a weak D call TRBD2 (6 bases). Between the trimmed V and J ends, which lost 5 bases and 0 bases, there was a span of 14 bases. Germline V gene sequence: CDR1 SGHTA, CDR2 FQGTGA. CDR3 length: 16 amino acids. This CDR3 reads CASSPLARSSYNEQFF. CDR3 DNA sequence: TGTGCCAGCAGCCCGCTAGCGCGAAGCTCCTACAATGAGCAGTTCTTC.

The chain joins TRBV7-2 to TRBJ2-5, with 8 positions matching TRBD1. The junction had 9 bases not matched to a gene; V was cut back by 4 bases and J by 5 bases. There are 15 residues in the CDR3. Per the germline V gene, CDR1 is SGHTA and CDR2 is FQGNSA. The CDR3 loop reads CASSSGQGTRETQYF. The CDR3 nucleotides read TGTGCCAGCAGCTCCGGACAGGGTACTAGGGAGACCCAGTACTTC.

The rearrangement joins TRBV6-5 to TRBJ2-7; no clear D gene. This CDR3 region has 13 residues. Deletions cut 0 bases from V and 4 bases from J, with 7 bases between. Germline V gene sequence: CDR1 MNHEY, CDR2 SVGAGI. The CDR3 loop reads CASSYSISYEQYF. The DNA for the CDR3 is TGTGCCAGCAGTTACTCGATTTCATACGAGCAGTACTTC.

This clone turned up a few times. The chain uses TRBV28 and TRBJ2-2, with 8 bases that match TRBD1. With V trimmed by 3 bases and J by 5 bases, 8 bases remained unmatched. CDR1 is MDHEN and CDR2 is SYDVKM in the germline V gene. This CDR3 contains 16 residues. CDR3 nucleotide sequence: TGTGCCAGCAGTTTGTGGACAGGGACACGGACCGGGGAGCTGTTTTTT. Translating gives CASSLWTGTRTGELFF.

This chain links TRBV10-2 with TRBJ1-6; D is undetermined. V lost 6 bases and J lost 7, with 16 bases in between. This CDR3 is built from 15 residues. Germline-derived CDR1 and CDR2 are WSHSY and SAAADI. The CDR3 nucleotides are TGCGCCAGCAGACGAGAGGACGGTTGGAATTCACCCCTCCACTTT. Amino acids: CASRREDGWNSPLHF.

V is TRBV24-1 and J is TRBJ2-1; 8 bases are a match to TRBD2. V lost 5 bases, J lost 8 bases, and 19 bases stayed unmatched. CDR1 and CDR2 (germline): KGHDR, SFDVKD. The CDR3 covers 18 residues. The CDR3 DNA sequence: TGTGCCACCAGTGTCTCCCTAGCATCGGGAGGGGGTACGTATGAGCAGTTCTTC. Its translation: CATSVSLASGGGTYEQFF.

The J gene is TRBJ1-2, the V gene TRBV30; 7 bases fit TRBD1. The V gene end was trimmed by 3 bases and the J gene end by 6 bases; junction bases not matched to a gene: 10. The CDR3 extends over 14 amino acids. Germline loops: CDR1 GTSNPN, CDR2 SVGIG (reference sequence). CDR3 region: CAWSPMGRGNGYTF. The CDR3 region has the DNA TGTGCCTGGAGCCCCATGGGCAGGGGGAATGGCTACACCTTC.

This chain connects TRBV4-1 to TRBJ2-7; 8 bases agree with TRBD1. Germline CDR1 and CDR2: MGHRA and YSYEKL. Trimming at V came to 0 bases and at J to 2 bases, leaving 6 bases not matched to a gene. The CDR3 extends over 16 amino acids. This chain's CDR3 is CASSQDLGQGTYEQYF. The CDR3 DNA reads as TGCGCCAGCAGCCAAGATCTCGGACAGGGCACCTACGAGCAGTACTTC.

The rearrangement joins TRBV5-1 to TRBJ2-3; D assignment may be TRBD1 or TRBD2 (6 bases each). CDR1 and CDR2 (germline): SGHRS, YFSETQ. Trimming removed 4 bases at V and 3 bases at J, with 12 bases between. The CDR3 extends over 14 amino acids. CDR3 bases: TGCGCCAGCAGCCCGGGGGCCAGGACAGATACGCAGTATTTT. Amino acids: CASSPGARTDTQYF.

As concerns this clone: Other DNA sequences of this sample code for an identical CDR3. The chain has TRBV7-6 and TRBJ1-1; 8 nucleotides line up with TRBD1. V shed 4 bases and J 0 bases; nucleotides not matched to a gene: 4. The CDR3 has 15 residues. CDR1 and CDR2 (germline): SGHVS, FNYEAQ. The CDR3: CASSSGQGMNTEAFF. The CDR3 nucleotides are TGTGCCAGCAGCTCCGGACAGGGAATGAACACTGAAGCTTTCTTT.

Of note for this clone: An end of the junction does not agree with germline; a read error may underlie this. This chain joins TRBV9 and TRBJ2-1, with D maybe TRBD2 (5 bases). This CDR3 is built from 18 residues. Germline CDR1 and CDR2: SGDLS and YYNGEE. Here the CDR3 reads CASSVVAWTSGPYNEQFF. The CDR3 DNA follows: TGTGCCAGCAGCGTAGTTGCATGGACTTCAGGACCTTACAATGAGCAATTCTTC.

The chain joins TRBV3-1 (or the pseudogene TRBV3-2) to TRBJ1-2; 7 bases agree with TRBD1. Losses at the gene ends were 5 bases for V and 4 bases for J; bases not matched to a gene: 4. Looked up from germline, CDR1 is LGHDT and CDR2 is YNNKEL (reference sequence). CDR3 length equals 13 residues. The DNA for the CDR3 is TGTGCCAGCAGCGACAGGGAGGTCTATGGCTACACCTTC. Translated, it gives CASSDREVYGYTF.